The text below deals with one TCR beta chain. Its antigen is currently unknown. The CDR3 has 12 amino acids. Germline CDR1 SGHDN, CDR2 FVKESK. Trimming pared 2 bases from V and 14 bases from J, leaving 13 bases between. This sample was included in a study of T cell responses to AZD1222 COVID-19 vaccine. The table came from immunoSEQ multiplex PCR; TCRdb's copy has only in-frame clones and leaves some out. The sample contains about 84,000 clones, roughly 88% of which appear only once. Points from the study as a whole: Vaccination with two AZD1222 doses was followed by a rise in Spike-specific TCR breadth and depth. The sample set comprised mostly white British donors with more females, and clonal diversity was possibly underestimated. CD4 TCRs linked to vaccination spanned spike, dominating at 160-218 and 743-854.

The receptor was isolated from an adult who received the AZD1222 COVID-19 vaccine. Material: peripheral blood, obtained 28 days after the second AZD1222 dose. The chain uses TRBV14 and TRBJ2-4, with D perhaps TRBD2 (5 bases). The DNA for the CDR3 is TGTGCCAGCAGCCAATCGGGATATACAAAGTACTTC. As protein: CASSQSGYTKYF.